One T cell receptor (beta chain) is described in this entry. Individual cDNA molecules were tagged with unique molecular identifiers, the study reported. In TCRdb, the 5' RACE reads were re-called with MiXCR into one record per CDR3 protein. There are about 60,000 distinct CDR3 sequences in the sample; roughly 12% occur only once, and around 4.5% lies in the top ten. The sample is drawn from a study of early T cells in non-severe SARS-CoV-2 infection. Turning to the study itself: Sequenced material consisted of bulk RNA (from unsorted whole blood), and chains were unpaired.

CDR1 is MNHEY, CDR2 SVGEGT, per germline. V lost 2 bases and J lost 13, with 12 bases in between. This CDR3 has 12 residues. The sequenced material came from whole blood. V usage is TRBV6-2 or TRBV6-3 and J usage is TRBJ2-1, with TRBD2 as a possible D gene (6 bases). This sequence was found in an adult who was a healthcare worker with PCR-confirmed SARS-CoV-2 infection or an uninfected control (not recorded which). This chain's CDR3 is CASSYLNGGQFF. The CDR3, as DNA: TGTGCCAGCAGTTACCTGAACGGGGGTCAGTTCTTC.